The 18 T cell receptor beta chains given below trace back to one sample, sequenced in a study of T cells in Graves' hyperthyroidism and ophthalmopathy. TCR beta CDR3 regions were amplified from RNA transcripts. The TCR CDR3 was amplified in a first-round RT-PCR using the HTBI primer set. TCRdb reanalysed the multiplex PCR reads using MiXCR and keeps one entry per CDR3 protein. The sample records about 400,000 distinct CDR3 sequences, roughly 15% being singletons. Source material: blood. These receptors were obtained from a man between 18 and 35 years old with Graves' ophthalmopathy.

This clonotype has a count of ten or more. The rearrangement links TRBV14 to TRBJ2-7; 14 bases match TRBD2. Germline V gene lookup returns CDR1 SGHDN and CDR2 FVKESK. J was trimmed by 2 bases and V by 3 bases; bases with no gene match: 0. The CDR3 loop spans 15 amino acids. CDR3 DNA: TGTGCCAGCAGCCAGGGACTAGCGGGAGCCTACGAGCAGTACTTC. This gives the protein CASSQGLAGAYEQYF.

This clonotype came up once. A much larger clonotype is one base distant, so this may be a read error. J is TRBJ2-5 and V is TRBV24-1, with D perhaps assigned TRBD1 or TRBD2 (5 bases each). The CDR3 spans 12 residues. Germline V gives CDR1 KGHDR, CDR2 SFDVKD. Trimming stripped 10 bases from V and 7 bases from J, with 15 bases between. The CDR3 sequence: CATVGTEATQYF. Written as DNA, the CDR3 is TGTGCCACGGTAGGGACGGAAGCGACCCAGTACTTC.

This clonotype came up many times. The CDR3 sequence: CASSPSGPSYEQYF. In DNA form, the CDR3 reads TGTGCCAGCAGTCCTTCCGGGCCCTCCTACGAGCAGTACTTC. This chain uses TRBV6-1 with TRBJ2-7; D not certain. Trimming shortened V by 5 bases and J by 0 bases, and 11 bases separated the two germline ends. Germline assignment: CDR1 MNHNS and CDR2 SASEGT. CDR3 size: 14 residues.

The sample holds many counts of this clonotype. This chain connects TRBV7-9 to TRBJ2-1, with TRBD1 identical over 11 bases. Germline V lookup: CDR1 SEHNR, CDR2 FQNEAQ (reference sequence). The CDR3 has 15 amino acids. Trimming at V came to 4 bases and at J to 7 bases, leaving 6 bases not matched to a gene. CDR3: CASSSGTGGRNEQFF. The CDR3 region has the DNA TGTGCCAGCAGCTCCGGGACAGGGGGTCGGAATGAGCAGTTCTTC.

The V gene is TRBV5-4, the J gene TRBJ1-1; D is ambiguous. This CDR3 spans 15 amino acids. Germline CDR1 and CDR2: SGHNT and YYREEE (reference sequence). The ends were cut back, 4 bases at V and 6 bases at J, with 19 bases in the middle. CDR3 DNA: TGTGCCAGCAGCATTTCATCGGGAGTAGGCGCTGAAGCTTTCTTT. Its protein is CASSISSGVGAEAFF.

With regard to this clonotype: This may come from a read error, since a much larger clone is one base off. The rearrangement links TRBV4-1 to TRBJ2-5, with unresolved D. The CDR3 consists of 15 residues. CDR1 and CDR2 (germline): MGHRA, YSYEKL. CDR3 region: CASRPRITEQGTQYF. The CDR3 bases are TGCGCCAGCAGGCCTCGGATAACCGAACAAGGGACCCAGTACTTC.

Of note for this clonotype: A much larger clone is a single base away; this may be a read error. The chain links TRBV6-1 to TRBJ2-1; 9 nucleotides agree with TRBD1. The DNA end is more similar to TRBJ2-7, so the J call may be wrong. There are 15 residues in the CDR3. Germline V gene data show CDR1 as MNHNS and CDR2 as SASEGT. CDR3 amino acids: CASSEQQGAYNEQYF. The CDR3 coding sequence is TGTGCCAGCAGTGAACAACAGGGGGCCTACAATGAGCAGTACTTC.

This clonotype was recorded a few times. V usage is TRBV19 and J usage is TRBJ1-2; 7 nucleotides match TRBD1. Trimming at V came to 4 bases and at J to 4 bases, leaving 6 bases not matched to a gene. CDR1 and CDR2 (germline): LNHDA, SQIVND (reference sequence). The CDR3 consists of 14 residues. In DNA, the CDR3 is TGTGCCAGTAGTACCAGACCAGGGGGCTATGGCTACACCTTC. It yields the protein CASSTRPGGYGYTF. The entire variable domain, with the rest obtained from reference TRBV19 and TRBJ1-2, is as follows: DGGITQSPKYLFRKEGQNVTLSCEQNLNHDAMYWYRQDPGQGLRLIYYSQIVNDFQKGDIAEGYSVSREKKESFPLTVTSAQKNPTAFYLCASSTRPGGYGYTFGSGTRLTVV.

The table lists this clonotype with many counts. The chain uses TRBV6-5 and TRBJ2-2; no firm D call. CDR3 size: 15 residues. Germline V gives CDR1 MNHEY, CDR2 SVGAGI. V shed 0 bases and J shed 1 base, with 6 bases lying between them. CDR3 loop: CASSYSMGNTGELFF. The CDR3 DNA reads TGTGCCAGCAGTTACTCCATGGGGAACACCGGGGAGCTGTTTTTT.

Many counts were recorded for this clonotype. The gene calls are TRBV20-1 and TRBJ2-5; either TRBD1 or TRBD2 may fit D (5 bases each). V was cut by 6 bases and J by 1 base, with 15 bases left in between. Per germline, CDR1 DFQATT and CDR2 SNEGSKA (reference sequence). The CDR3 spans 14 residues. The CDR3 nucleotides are TGCAGTGCGTGGGACCTGTCCTTCCAAGAGACCCAGTACTTC. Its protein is CSAWDLSFQETQYF.

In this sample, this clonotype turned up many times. CDR3 protein: CASSARSPQETQYF. Written as DNA, the CDR3 is TGTGCCAGCAGCGCACGGTCTCCTCAAGAGACCCAGTACTTC. This chain connects TRBV13 to TRBJ2-5; D remains unclear. The germline V and J ends were trimmed by 5 bases and 2 bases, with 12 bases remaining between them. CDR1 is PRHDT and CDR2 is FYEKMQ in the germline V gene (reference sequence). The CDR3 loop spans 14 amino acids.

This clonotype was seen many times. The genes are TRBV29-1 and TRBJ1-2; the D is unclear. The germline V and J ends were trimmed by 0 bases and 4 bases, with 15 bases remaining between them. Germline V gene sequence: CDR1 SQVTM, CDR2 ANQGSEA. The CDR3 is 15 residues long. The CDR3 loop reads CSVEEVTTRGYGYTF. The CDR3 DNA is TGCAGCGTTGAAGAAGTTACTACACGAGGCTATGGCTACACCTTC.

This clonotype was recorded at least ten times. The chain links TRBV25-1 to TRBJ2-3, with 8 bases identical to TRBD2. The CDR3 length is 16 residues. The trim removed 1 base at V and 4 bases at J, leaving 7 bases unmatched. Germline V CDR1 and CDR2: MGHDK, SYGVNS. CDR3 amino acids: CASSEWAGGGADTQYF. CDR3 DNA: TGTGCCAGCAGTGAATGGGCGGGGGGCGGCGCAGATACGCAGTATTTT.

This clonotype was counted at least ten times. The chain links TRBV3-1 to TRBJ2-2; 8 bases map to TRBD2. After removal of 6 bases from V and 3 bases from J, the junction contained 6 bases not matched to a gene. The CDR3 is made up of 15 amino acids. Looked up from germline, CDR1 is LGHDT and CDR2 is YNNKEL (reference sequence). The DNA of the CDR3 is TGTGCCAGCAGTTTAAAGCGGGAGTACACCGGGGAGCTGTTTTTT. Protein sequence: CASSLKREYTGELFF. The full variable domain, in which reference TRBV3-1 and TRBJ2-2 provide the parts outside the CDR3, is DTAVSQTPKYLVTQMGNDKSIKCEQNLGHDTMYWYKQDSKKFLKIMFSYNNKELIINETVPNRFSPKSPDKAHLNLHINSLELGDSAVYFCASSLKREYTGELFFGEGSRLTVL.

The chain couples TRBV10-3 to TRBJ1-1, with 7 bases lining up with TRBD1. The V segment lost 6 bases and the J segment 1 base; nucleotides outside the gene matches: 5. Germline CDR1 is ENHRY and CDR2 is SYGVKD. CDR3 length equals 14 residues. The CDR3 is CAIRGTDPNTEAFF. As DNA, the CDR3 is TGTGCCATCAGGGGGACAGACCCGAACACTGAAGCTTTCTTT.

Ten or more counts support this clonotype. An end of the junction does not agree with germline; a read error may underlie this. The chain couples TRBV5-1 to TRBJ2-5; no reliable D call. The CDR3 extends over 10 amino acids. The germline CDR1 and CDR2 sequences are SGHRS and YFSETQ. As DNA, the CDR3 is TGTGCCAGCACCGGGGAGACCCAGTACTTC. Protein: CASTGETQYF.

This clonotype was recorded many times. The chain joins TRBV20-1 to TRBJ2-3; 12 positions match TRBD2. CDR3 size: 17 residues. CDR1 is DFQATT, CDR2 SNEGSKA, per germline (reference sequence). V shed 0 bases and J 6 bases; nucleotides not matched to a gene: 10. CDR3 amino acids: CSARDFMTSGSLDTQYF. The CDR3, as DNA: TGCAGTGCTAGAGATTTTATGACTAGCGGGAGTCTTGATACGCAGTATTTT.

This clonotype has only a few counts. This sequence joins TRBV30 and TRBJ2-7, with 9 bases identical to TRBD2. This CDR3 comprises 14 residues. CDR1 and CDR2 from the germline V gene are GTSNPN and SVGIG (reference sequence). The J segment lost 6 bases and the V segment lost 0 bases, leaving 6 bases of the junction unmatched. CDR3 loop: CAWSVSSGKGEQYF. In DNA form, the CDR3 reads TGTGCCTGGAGTGTATCTAGCGGGAAAGGCGAGCAGTACTTC.